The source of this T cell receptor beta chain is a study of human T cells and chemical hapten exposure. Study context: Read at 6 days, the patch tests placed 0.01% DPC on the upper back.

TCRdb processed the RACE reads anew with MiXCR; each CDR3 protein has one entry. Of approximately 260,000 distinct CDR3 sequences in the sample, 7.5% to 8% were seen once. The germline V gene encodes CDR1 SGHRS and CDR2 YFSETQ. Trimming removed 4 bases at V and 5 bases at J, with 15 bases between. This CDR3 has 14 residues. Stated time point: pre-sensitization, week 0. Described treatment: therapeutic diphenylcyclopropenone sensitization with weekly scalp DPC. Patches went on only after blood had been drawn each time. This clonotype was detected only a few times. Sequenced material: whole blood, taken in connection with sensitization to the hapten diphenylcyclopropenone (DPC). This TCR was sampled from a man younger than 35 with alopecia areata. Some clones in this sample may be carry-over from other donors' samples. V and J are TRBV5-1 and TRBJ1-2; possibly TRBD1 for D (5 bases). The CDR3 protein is CASSRRDLGYGYTF. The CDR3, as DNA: TGCGCCAGCAGCCGCCGGGACCTGGGGTATGGCTACACCTTC.